A few counts support the clone carrying this T cell receptor (beta chain). This entry is derived from a study of OX40 agonist ivuxolimab in advanced cancers. The wider study: Prior anti-PD-1, anti-PD-L1 or anti-CTLA-4 therapy did not bar entry, and roughly 40% had some.

Assay: immunoSEQ multiplex PCR; the TCRdb copy retains only in-frame clones and omits some. The sample yields tens of thousands of clones, 89% seen once. The CDR3 spans 13 residues. V was clipped by 0 bases and J by 2 bases, with 2 bases between them. Germline loops: CDR1 MNHEY, CDR2 SMNVEV (reference sequence). The receptor was isolated from an adult with an advanced solid tumor such as melanoma, head and neck, liver or kidney cancer. V and J are TRBV27 and TRBJ2-1, with no clear D. The specimen comprised CD4+ or CD8+ T cells sorted from blood, sampled in a trial of the OX40 agonist ivuxolimab. CDR3 loop: CASSLSPYNEQFF. The CDR3 DNA reads as TGTGCCAGCAGTTTATCTCCCTACAATGAGCAGTTCTTC.